Following are 21 T cell receptor beta chains from one sample sequenced in a study of cytomegalovirus exposure and HLA in healthy donors. PCR primers comprised 60 Vbeta and 13 Jbeta primers. TCRdb keeps only in-frame clones here, not all; method: immunoSEQ multiplex PCR. Altogether 150,000 to 200,000 clones are present, around 74% being singletons, with the ten largest covering roughly 1.9%. Sequencing was carried out using PBMCs. The source of these receptors is a female donor in good health and CMV-seronegative.

This chain links TRBV5-1 with TRBJ2-1; 13 bases match TRBD2. The germline V gene has CDR1 SGHRS and CDR2 YFSETQ. The CDR3 is made up of 17 amino acids. V was clipped by 4 bases and J by 4 bases; unmatched bases: 8. The chain's CDR3 is CASSPATSGRPYNEQFF. The DNA of the CDR3 is TGCGCCAGCAGCCCGGCGACTAGCGGGAGGCCTTACAATGAGCAGTTCTTC.

The chain carries TRBV5-1 and TRBJ1-1, with TRBD1 matching 11 bases. V dropped 4 bases and J dropped 1; count of bases not matched to a gene: 3. CDR1 SGHRS and CDR2 YFSETQ come from the germline V gene. The CDR3 is 15 residues long. CDR3 DNA sequence: TGCGCCAGCAGCCTCGGGACAGGGGGGAACACTGAAGCTTTCTTT. This gives the protein CASSLGTGGNTEAFF.

The chain links TRBV4-1 to TRBJ1-2, with TRBD1 as a possible D gene (5 bases). V gave up 1 base and J gave up 4 bases, with 10 bases separating them. Germline CDR1 and CDR2: MGHRA and YSYEKL. CDR3 length equals 14 residues. Here the CDR3 reads CASSQVIGVYGYTF. In DNA, the CDR3 is TGCGCCAGCAGCCAAGTGATAGGGGTCTATGGCTACACCTTC.

The sample holds a few counts of this clone. The chain links TRBV7-9 to TRBJ1-5; 9 nucleotides match TRBD1. V trimming: 0 bases; J trimming: 7 bases; junction bases outside the gene matches: 1. Germline-derived CDR1 and CDR2 are SEHNR and FQNEAQ (reference sequence). The CDR3 spans 14 residues. CDR3: CASSLATGGQPQHF. CDR3 DNA sequence: TGTGCCAGCAGCTTAGCTACAGGGGGCCAGCCCCAGCATTTT. The complete variable domain, with remaining parts taken from reference TRBV7-9 and TRBJ1-5, reads DTGVSQNPRHKITKRGQNVTFRCDPISEHNRLYWYRQTLGQGPEFLTYFQNEAQLEKSRLLSDRFSAERPKGSFSTLEIQRTEQGDSAMYLCASSLATGGQPQHFGDGTRLSIL.

This clone appeared a single time. The chain uses TRBV29-1 and TRBJ1-1; D is ambiguous. Germline loops: CDR1 SQVTM, CDR2 ANQGSEA. This CDR3 is 12 amino acids long. V lost 8 bases to trimming and J lost 3 bases, with 13 bases between them. The CDR3 spells CSFKEEDTEAFF. The CDR3, as DNA: TGCAGCTTCAAGGAGGAGGACACTGAAGCTTTCTTT.

There are a few counts of this clone. The chain combines TRBV7-6 with TRBJ2-1; TRBD2 is a possible D gene (7 bases). The V and J ends lost 5 bases and 2 bases respectively, with 10 bases between them. This CDR3 contains 14 residues. CDR1 SGHVS and CDR2 FNYEAQ come from the germline V gene. Written as DNA, the CDR3 is TGTGCCAGCAGCCAGGGGAGGGCCTACAATGAGCAGTTCTTC. Its protein is CASSQGRAYNEQFF.

This clone showed up just once. V usage is TRBV29-1 and J usage is TRBJ1-1; D gene unclear. Germline V gene sequence: CDR1 SQVTM, CDR2 ANQGSEA. The CDR3 sequence is 15 residues long. Trimming removed 4 bases from V and 3 bases from J, with 18 bases in between. CDR3 protein: CSVAYRGPMDTEAFF. In DNA, the CDR3 is TGCAGCGTTGCCTACCGGGGTCCCATGGACACTGAAGCTTTCTTT.

Of note for this clone: A read error may account for a junction end that differs from germline. The rearrangement uses TRBV5-4 and TRBJ2-2; 9 bases line up with TRBD1. The CDR3 has 12 amino acids. Germline CDR1 SGHNT, CDR2 YYREEE (reference sequence). The chain's CDR3 is CASGTGIGELFF. The CDR3 DNA follows: TGTGCCAGCGGGACAGGGATCGGGGAGTTGTTTTTT. The entire variable domain, with the rest obtained from reference TRBV5-4 and TRBJ2-2, is as follows: ETGVTQSPTHLIKTRGQQVTLRCSSQSGHNTVSWYQQALGQGPQFIFQYYREEENGRGNFPPRFSGLQFPNYSSELNVNALELDDSALYLCASGTGIGELFFGEGSRLTVL.

This clone is a singleton in its sample. The chain couples TRBV9 to TRBJ1-2; 11 bases agree with TRBD1. CDR1 is SGDLS, CDR2 YYNGEE, per germline. J lost 5 bases, V lost 3 bases, and 6 bases had no gene match. The length of the CDR3 is 15 residues. The CDR3 loop is CASSAGQGAWYGYTF. The CDR3 nucleotides read TGTGCCAGCAGCGCCGGACAGGGGGCATGGTATGGCTACACCTTC.

J is TRBJ2-7 and V is TRBV6-1; 7 nucleotides match TRBD1. V was pared by 6 bases and J by 0 bases, with 8 bases of the junction left unmatched. Per germline, CDR1 MNHNS and CDR2 SASEGT. The CDR3 length is 15 residues. The CDR3 reads CASRDRQGSSYEQYF. The DNA of the CDR3 is TGTGCCAGCAGAGACCGACAGGGAAGCTCCTACGAGCAGTACTTC.

Note on this clone: Other DNA variants within this sample encode the same CDR3. V usage is TRBV9 and J usage is TRBJ1-1, with D hard to call. The V gene lost 0 bases and the J gene lost 4 bases, with 7 bases spanning the gap. Germline assignment: CDR1 SGDLS and CDR2 YYNGEE. There are 13 residues in the CDR3. For the CDR3, the DNA is TGTGCCAGCAGCGTAGGGGCAGGCACTGAAGCTTTCTTT. As protein: CASSVGAGTEAFF.

The rearrangement uses TRBV6-4 and TRBJ2-7; a weak D match, TRBD1 (9 bases). The CDR3 has 17 residues. Germline CDR1 is MRHNA and CDR2 is SNTAGT. The germline V and J ends were trimmed by 6 bases and 6 bases, with 27 bases remaining between them. In DNA form, the CDR3 reads TGTGCCAGCAGAACTGGGGGACAGGGTAGGGCGGGGGGCGAGCAGTACTTC. Amino acids: CASRTGGQGRAGGEQYF.

This chain's CDR3 is CASSLGHSGYGANVLTF. CDR3 coding DNA: TGTGCCAGCAGCTTGGGCCACAGTGGATACGGGGCCAACGTCCTGACTTTC. This chain joins TRBV5-6 and TRBJ2-6; D call uncertain. The CDR3 consists of 17 residues. Germline V CDR1 and CDR2: SGHDT, YYEEEE. Trimming cost V 0 bases and J 4 bases, with 14 bases left between them.

This chain connects TRBV5-4 to TRBJ2-2; no firm D call. This CDR3 region has 14 residues. Germline V gives CDR1 SGHNT, CDR2 YYREEE (reference sequence). Trimming shortened V by 3 bases and J by 4 bases, and 10 bases separated the two germline ends. The CDR3 region is CASSSPVATGELFF. The CDR3 nucleotides are TGTGCCAGCAGCTCCCCAGTGGCCACCGGGGAGCTGTTTTTT.

For this clone: This same CDR3 is encoded by further DNA sequences in the sample. The gene calls are TRBV7-9 and TRBJ2-5; 7 bases align to TRBD1. Germline V gene lookup returns CDR1 SEHNR and CDR2 FQNEAQ (reference sequence). Losses at the gene ends were 5 bases for V and 7 bases for J; bases not matched to a gene: 13. The CDR3 extends over 15 amino acids. CDR3: CASSPTGDLRGTQYF. The CDR3 DNA reads as TGTGCCAGCAGCCCAACAGGGGATCTTCGCGGGACCCAGTACTTC. Using reference TRBV7-9 and TRBJ2-5 for the parts outside the CDR3, the full variable domain is DTGVSQNPRHKITKRGQNVTFRCDPISEHNRLYWYRQTLGQGPEFLTYFQNEAQLEKSRLLSDRFSAERPKGSFSTLEIQRTEQGDSAMYLCASSPTGDLRGTQYFGPGTRLLVL.

CDR3 nucleotide sequence: TGTGCCACCAGCAGAGCGGTTAATAATGAGCAGTTCTTC. It yields the protein CATSRAVNNEQFF. V usage is TRBV15 and J usage is TRBJ2-1; D gene uncertain. Trimming left V 1 base short and J 7 bases short, with 8 bases between. This CDR3 spans 13 amino acids. In germline, CDR1 is LNHNV, CDR2 YYDKDF (reference sequence).

This chain connects TRBV5-4 to TRBJ1-5; possible D gene TRBD1, 5 bases. Germline loops: CDR1 SGHNT, CDR2 YYREEE (reference sequence). The CDR3 spans 16 residues. The V end was cut by 0 bases, the J end by 0 bases, with 10 bases between. In nucleotides, the CDR3 is TGTGCCAGCAGCTTGGGGGGGGGATATAGCAATCAGCCCCAGCATTTT. This encodes CASSLGGGYSNQPQHF. Full variable domain (rest looked up from reference TRBV5-4 and TRBJ1-5): ETGVTQSPTHLIKTRGQQVTLRCSSQSGHNTVSWYQQALGQGPQFIFQYYREEENGRGNFPPRFSGLQFPNYSSELNVNALELDDSALYLCASSLGGGYSNQPQHFGDGTRLSIL.

This clone showed up just once. The J gene is TRBJ1-5, the V gene TRBV7-9; D ambiguous. The CDR3 runs 12 residues. The V gene's germline CDR1 is SEHNR and CDR2 FQNEAQ (reference sequence). With 7 bases removed from V and 4 bases from J, the gap between germline ends came to 8 bases. The DNA for the CDR3 is TGTGCCAGCACCTTCGGGAATCAGCCCCAGCATTTT. Protein: CASTFGNQPQHF.

The genes are TRBV7-7 and TRBJ1-6; 9 positions agree with TRBD1. The ends lost 5 bases at V and 7 bases at J; junction bases unmatched: 6. Germline loops: CDR1 SSHAT, CDR2 FNYEAQ (reference sequence). The CDR3 spans 15 residues. For the CDR3, the DNA is TGTGCCAGCAGCGCGGACAGGGGAGGGAATTCACCCCTCCACTTT. Its protein product is CASSADRGGNSPLHF.

On this clone: Other nucleotide sequences from this sample produce the same CDR3. The chain employs TRBV27 and TRBJ1-2, with a possible D match to TRBD1 (6 bases). CDR3 size: 12 residues. V gave up 5 bases and J gave up 5 bases, with 9 bases separating them. The germline V gene has CDR1 MNHEY and CDR2 SMNVEV (reference sequence). The CDR3 coding sequence is TGTGCCAGCAGTGCACAGGGATATGGCTACACCTTC. This sequence encodes CASSAQGYGYTF.

The V and J genes are TRBV30 and TRBJ1-1, with D possibly matching TRBD1 (6 bases). The CDR3 sequence is 12 residues long. CDR1 is GTSNPN, CDR2 SVGIG, per germline (reference sequence). V lost 4 bases and J 8 bases, leaving 14 bases between the germline ends. Here the CDR3 reads CAWTVGGGEAFF. CDR3 coding DNA: TGTGCCTGGACCGTAGGGGGGGGAGAAGCTTTCTTT.